Below are 5 T cell receptor beta chains sequenced from a single sample in a study of T cell responses to AZD1222 COVID-19 vaccine. Measured with immunoSEQ multiplex PCR; TCRdb has only the in-frame clones, and not every one. The sample includes about 120,000 clones, around nine tenths of them seen just once. The specimen was peripheral blood, collected 28 days after the second dose of the MenACWY control vaccine. The receptor set was obtained from an adult who received the MenACWY meningococcal vaccine as a control.

This rearrangement joins TRBV6-5 to TRBJ2-2, with D unresolved. The CDR3 spans 12 residues. Germline V CDR1 and CDR2: MNHEY, SVGAGI. With 10 bases removed from V and 7 bases from J, the gap between germline ends came to 13 bases. The CDR3 DNA is TGTGCCACGGTCCGTCTTAGCGGGGAGCTGTTTTTT. Translated, it gives CATVRLSGELFF.

DNA for the CDR3: TGTGCCAGCAGCTTTGGGGGGCCCCTAGCTAACTATGGCTACACCTTC. Amino acids: CASSFGGPLANYGYTF. The chain recombines TRBV7-9 with TRBJ1-2; TRBD1 is a possible D gene (6 bases). The germline V gene encodes CDR1 SEHNR and CDR2 FQNEAQ (reference sequence). The CDR3 runs to 16 residues. V lost 3 bases, J lost 0 bases, and 14 bases lay in between.

The chain uses TRBV7-8 and TRBJ1-1; D not resolved. In germline, CDR1 is SGHVS, CDR2 FQNEAQ. Between the trimmed V and J ends, which lost 0 bases and 0 bases, there was a span of 8 bases. The CDR3 runs 15 residues. Written as DNA, the CDR3 is TGTGCCAGCAGCTTAGCGGGCATCGTGAACACTGAAGCTTTCTTT. Translation gives CASSLAGIVNTEAFF.

At least ten counts were recorded for this clone. The chain couples TRBV18 to TRBJ2-7, with D unresolved. With 0 bases removed from V and 2 bases from J, the gap between germline ends came to 8 bases. Germline V gene sequence: CDR1 KGHSH, CDR2 LQKENI. This CDR3 has 14 amino acids. CDR3 DNA sequence: TGTGCCAGCTCACCACCTAGCAGACCCTACGAGCAGTACTTC. Amino acids: CASSPPSRPYEQYF. Combining the CDR3 with reference TRBV18 and TRBJ2-7 gives the whole variable domain NAGVMQNPRHLVRRRGQEARLRCSPMKGHSHVYWYRQLPEEGLKFMVYLQKENIIDESGMPKERFSAEFPKEGPSILRIQQVVRGDSAAYFCASSPPSRPYEQYFGPGTRLTVT.

This chain uses TRBV5-4 with TRBJ2-7; the D is unclear. Germline V gene lookup returns CDR1 SGHNT and CDR2 YYREEE (reference sequence). The V end lost 2 bases, the J end lost 4 bases, and 10 bases lay between the germline ends. This CDR3 spans 13 amino acids. CDR3 amino acids: CASSLDVSYEQYV. In DNA form, the CDR3 reads TGTGCCAGCAGCTTAGATGTTAGTTACGAGCAGTACGTC.